The 5 T cell receptor beta chains in this list originate from one sample, sequenced in a study of identical twins. TCRdb independently ran MiXCR on the 5' RACE reads; one entry per CDR3 protein. This table has 1.5 million to 2 million distinct CDR3 sequences, roughly 35% appearing once. Sequenced material: cord blood. The receptors shown here come from a newborn girl in good health.

The rearrangement links TRBV28 to TRBJ2-3; D possibly corresponds to TRBD1 (6 bases). Trimming pared 8 bases from V and 2 bases from J, leaving 14 bases between. Germline CDR1 and CDR2: MDHEN and SYDVKM. This CDR3 has 14 residues. Here the CDR3 reads CASQPGQLTDTQYF. DNA for the CDR3: TGTGCCAGCCAACCGGGACAACTCACAGATACGCAGTATTTT.

V usage is TRBV11-2 and J usage is TRBJ2-5; D not certain. Germline V CDR1 and CDR2: SGHAT, FQNNGV. The CDR3 covers 14 residues. Between the trimmed V and J ends, which lost 0 bases and 5 bases, there was a span of 10 bases. The CDR3 DNA reads TGTGCCAGCAGCTTAGATCTGTGGGCTGAGACCCAGTACTTC. Translated: CASSLDLWAETQYF.

V is TRBV27 and J is TRBJ2-1; TRBD1 aligns across 8 bases. The V gene end was trimmed by 6 bases and the J gene end by 2 bases; junction bases not matched to a gene: 6. The CDR3 has 15 amino acids. Germline V gene sequence: CDR1 MNHEY, CDR2 SMNVEV (reference sequence). The CDR3 sequence: CASRDRDRPYNEQFF. The CDR3 DNA reads TGTGCCAGCAGAGACCGGGACAGGCCCTACAATGAGCAGTTCTTC.

About this clonotype: A junction end diverges from the germline sequence, so it may reflect a read error. The gene calls are TRBV27 and TRBJ1-5, with D possibly matching TRBD1 (5 bases). Germline V gene sequence: CDR1 MNHEY, CDR2 SMNVEV (reference sequence). This CDR3 is built from 17 residues. CDR3 DNA: TGCGCCAGCAGGATACAGGCCCACCCCAGCAGCAATCAGCCCCAGCATTTT. This translates into CASRIQAHPSSNQPQHF.

V and J are TRBV7-7 and TRBJ2-6; D is uncertain. With 0 bases removed from V and 0 bases from J, the gap between germline ends came to 6 bases. The CDR3 extends over 16 amino acids. Germline V gene data show CDR1 as SSHAT and CDR2 as FNYEAQ (reference sequence). The chain's CDR3 is CASSLAQISGANVLTF. CDR3 in DNA: TGTGCCAGCAGCTTAGCGCAGATCTCTGGGGCCAACGTCCTGACTTTC.